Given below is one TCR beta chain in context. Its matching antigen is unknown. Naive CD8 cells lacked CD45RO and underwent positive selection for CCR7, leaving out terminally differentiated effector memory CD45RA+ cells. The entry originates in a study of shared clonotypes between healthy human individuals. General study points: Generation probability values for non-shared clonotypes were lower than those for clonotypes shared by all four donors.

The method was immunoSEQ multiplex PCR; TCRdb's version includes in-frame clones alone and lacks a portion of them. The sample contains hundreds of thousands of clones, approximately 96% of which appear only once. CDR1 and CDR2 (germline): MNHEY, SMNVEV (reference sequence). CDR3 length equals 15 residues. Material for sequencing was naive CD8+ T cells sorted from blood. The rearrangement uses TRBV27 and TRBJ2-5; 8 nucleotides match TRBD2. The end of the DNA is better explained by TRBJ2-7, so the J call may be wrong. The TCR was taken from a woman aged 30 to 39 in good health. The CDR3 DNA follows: TGTGCCAGCAGTTTATCGAGCGGGAGCTTCGACGAGCAGTACTTC. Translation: CASSLSSGSFDEQYF.